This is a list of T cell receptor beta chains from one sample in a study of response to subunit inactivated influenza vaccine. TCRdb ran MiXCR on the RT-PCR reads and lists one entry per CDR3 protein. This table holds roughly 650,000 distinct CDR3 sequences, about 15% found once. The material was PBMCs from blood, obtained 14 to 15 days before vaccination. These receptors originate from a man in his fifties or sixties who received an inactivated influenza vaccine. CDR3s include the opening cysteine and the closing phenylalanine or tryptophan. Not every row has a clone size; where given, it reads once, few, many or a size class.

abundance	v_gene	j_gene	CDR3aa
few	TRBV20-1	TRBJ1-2	CSARDLFRDRGYGYTF
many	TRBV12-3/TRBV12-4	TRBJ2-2	CASSFLPGSGELFF
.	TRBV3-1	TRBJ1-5	CASSPTLLQPQHF
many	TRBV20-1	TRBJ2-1	CSAFKQGRGNEQFF
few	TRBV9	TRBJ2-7	CASSSRTGIIYEQYF
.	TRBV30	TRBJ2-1	CAWNIAGGVYEQFF
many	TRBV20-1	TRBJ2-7	CSAGTKRGSYEQYF
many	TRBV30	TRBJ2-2	CARRYTGELFF
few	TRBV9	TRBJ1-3	CASSVVGDSGNTIYF
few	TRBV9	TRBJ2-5	CASSVTPSGQETQYF
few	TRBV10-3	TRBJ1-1	CAISEPDTGVRNTEAFF
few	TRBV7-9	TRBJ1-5	CASSTDPGQGFQPQHF
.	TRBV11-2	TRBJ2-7	CASSVGSAGFYEQYF
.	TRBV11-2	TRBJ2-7	CASSLDAAGGSYEQYF
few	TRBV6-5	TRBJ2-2	CASSYVQPNTGELFF
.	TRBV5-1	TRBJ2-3	CASSFRTSVITDTQYF
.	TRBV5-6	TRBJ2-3	CASSIRVGLVADTQYF
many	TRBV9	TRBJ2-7	CASSVQAVRDEQYF
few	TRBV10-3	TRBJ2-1	CAISDGGSDEQFF
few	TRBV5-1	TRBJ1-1	CASSVDRPMNTEAFF
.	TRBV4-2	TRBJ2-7	CASRKVGTGDGQYF
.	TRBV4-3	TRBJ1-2	CASSQESGTGAYGYTF
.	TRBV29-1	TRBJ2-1	CSVEQIGTAYNEQFF
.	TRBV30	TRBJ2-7	CAWSTTTDNSYEQYF
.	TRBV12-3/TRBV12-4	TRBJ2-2	CASRKTSIPGELFF
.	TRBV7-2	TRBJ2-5	CASSSYSSQTQYF
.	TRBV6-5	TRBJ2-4	CASSYSWGGRNIQYF
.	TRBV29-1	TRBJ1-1	CSVVRALNTEAFF
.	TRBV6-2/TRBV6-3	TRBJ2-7	CASGRDLGPYEQYF
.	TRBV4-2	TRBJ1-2	CASSQDVGNYGYTF
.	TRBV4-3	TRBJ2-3	CASSQEVGGSAGGFTDTQYF
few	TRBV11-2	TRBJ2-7	CASSLRTSGGLLIHEQYF
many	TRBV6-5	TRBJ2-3	CASSYPDSGRLTDTQYF
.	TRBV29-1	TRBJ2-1	CSVEERGIEQFF
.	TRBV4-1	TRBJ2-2	CASSRGTSGRKTGELFF
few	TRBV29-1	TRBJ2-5	CSVQLETQYF
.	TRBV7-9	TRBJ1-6	CASSGTGAYNSPLHF
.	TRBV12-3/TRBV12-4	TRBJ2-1	CASSLRRESSYNEQFF
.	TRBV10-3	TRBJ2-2	CAISTYTGELFF
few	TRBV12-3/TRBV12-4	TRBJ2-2	CASSGQTGELFF
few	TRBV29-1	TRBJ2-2	CSVGTSGMNTGELFF
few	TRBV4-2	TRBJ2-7	CASSHAGLAYEQYF
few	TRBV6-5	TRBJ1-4	CASSYLGSGKLFF
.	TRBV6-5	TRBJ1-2	CASSYSHRQGFGYTF